The source of this TCR beta chain is a study of identical twins. From the 5' RACE reads, TCRdb called clonotypes with MiXCR, one entry per CDR3 protein. The profile shows roughly 260,000 distinct CDR3 sequences, over 12% of them singletons. This clonotype came up once. Its antigen is not known. Findings and caveats of the study: Sharing of beta out-of-frame sequences by twins showed a weaker excess. A lower insertion count was a feature of abundant cord blood beta clonotypes, with no such feature in memory repertoires.

The receptor was isolated from a woman aged 18-35 years in good health. Sequencing was performed on memory (CD45RO+) T cells sorted from blood.

The CDR3 is CSAFHNYGGNYSPLHF. CDR3 sequence (DNA): TGCAGTGCCTTTCATAACTATGGGGGGAACTATTCACCCCTCCACTTT. The chain carries TRBV20-1 and TRBJ1-6; tentative D call: TRBD1 (5 bases). There are 16 residues in the CDR3. Germline CDR1 and CDR2: DFQATT and SNEGSKA (reference sequence). Trimming took off 6 bases at V and 8 bases at J, with 23 bases between the two ends.